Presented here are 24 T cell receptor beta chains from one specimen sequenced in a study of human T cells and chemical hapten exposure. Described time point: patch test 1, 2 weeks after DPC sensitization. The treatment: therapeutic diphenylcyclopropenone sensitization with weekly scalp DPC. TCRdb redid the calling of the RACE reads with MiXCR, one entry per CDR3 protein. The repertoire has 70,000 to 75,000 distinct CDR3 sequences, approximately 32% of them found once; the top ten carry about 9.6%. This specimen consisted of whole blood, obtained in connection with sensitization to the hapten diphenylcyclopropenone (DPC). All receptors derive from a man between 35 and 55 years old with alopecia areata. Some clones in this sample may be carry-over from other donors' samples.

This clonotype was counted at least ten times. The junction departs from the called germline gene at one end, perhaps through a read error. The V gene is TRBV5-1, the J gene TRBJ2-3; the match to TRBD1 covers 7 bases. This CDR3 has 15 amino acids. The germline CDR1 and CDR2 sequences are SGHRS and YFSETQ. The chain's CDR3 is CASSLGTASTDTQYF. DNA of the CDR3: TGTGCCAGCAGCTTAGGGACAGCTAGCACAGATACGCAGTATTTT.

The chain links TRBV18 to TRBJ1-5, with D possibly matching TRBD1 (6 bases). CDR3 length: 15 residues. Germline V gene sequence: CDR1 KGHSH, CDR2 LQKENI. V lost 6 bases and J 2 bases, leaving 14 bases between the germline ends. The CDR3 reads CASSPVGAGNQPQHF. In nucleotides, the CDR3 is TGTGCCAGCTCCCCGGTGGGGGCAGGCAATCAGCCCCAGCATTTT.

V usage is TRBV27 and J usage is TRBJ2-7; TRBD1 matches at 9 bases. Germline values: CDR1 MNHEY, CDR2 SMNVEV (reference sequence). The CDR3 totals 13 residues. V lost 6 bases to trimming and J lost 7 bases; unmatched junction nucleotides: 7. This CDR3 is CASSGGTGLEQYF. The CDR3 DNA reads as TGTGCCAGCAGCGGGGGGACAGGGTTGGAGCAGTACTTC.

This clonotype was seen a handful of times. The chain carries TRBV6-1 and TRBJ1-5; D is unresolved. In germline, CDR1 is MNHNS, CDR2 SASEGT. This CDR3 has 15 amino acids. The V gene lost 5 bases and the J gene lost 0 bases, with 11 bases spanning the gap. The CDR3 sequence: CASSSKSHSNQPQHF. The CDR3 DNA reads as TGTGCCAGCAGTTCAAAGAGCCATAGCAATCAGCCCCAGCATTTT.

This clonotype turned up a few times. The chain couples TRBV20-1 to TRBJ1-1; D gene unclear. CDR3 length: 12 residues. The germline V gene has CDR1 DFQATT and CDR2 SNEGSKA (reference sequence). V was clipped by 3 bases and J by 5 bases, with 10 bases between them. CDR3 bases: TGCAGTGCTAGCCTACTCGGAACTGAAGCTTTCTTT. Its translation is CSASLLGTEAFF.

CDR3 region: CASSSGAGNEQFF. The CDR3 region has the DNA TGCGCCAGCAGTTCAGGGGCAGGCAATGAGCAGTTCTTC. The chain links TRBV5-1 to TRBJ2-1, with D perhaps TRBD1 (6 bases). V was trimmed by 5 bases and J by 6 bases, leaving 12 bases between them. Germline CDR1 SGHRS, CDR2 YFSETQ. The CDR3 consists of 13 residues.

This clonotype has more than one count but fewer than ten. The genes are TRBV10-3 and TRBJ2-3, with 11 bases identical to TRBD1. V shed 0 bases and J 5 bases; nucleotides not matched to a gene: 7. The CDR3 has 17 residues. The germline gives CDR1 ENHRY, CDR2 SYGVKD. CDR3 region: CAISESNPGTGGDTQYF. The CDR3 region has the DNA TGTGCCATCAGTGAGTCGAATCCCGGGACAGGGGGAGATACGCAGTATTTT.

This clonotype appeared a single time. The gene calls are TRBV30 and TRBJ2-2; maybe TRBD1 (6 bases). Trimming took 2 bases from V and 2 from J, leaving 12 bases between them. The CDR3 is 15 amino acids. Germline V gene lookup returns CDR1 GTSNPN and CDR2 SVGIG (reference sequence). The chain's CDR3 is CAWSPPDSNTGELFF. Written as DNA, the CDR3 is TGTGCCTGGAGTCCTCCGGACAGCAACACCGGGGAGCTGTTTTTT. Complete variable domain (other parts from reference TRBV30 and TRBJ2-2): SQTIHQWPATLVQPVGSPLSLECTVEGTSNPNLYWYRQAAGRGLQLLFYSVGIGQISSEVPQNLSASRPQDRQFILSSKKLLLSDSGFYLCAWSPPDSNTGELFFGEGSRLTVL.

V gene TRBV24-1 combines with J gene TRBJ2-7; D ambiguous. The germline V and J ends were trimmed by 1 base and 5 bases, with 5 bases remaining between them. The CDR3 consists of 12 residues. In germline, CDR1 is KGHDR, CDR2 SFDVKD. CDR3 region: CATSDLHNEQYF. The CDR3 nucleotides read TGTGCCACCAGTGATTTACACAACGAGCAGTACTTC.

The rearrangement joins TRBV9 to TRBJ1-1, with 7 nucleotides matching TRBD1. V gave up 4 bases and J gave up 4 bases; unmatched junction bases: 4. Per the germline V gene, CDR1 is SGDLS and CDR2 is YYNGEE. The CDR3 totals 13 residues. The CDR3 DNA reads TGTGCCAGCAGCCCCCGGACAGGCACTGAAGCTTTCTTT. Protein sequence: CASSPRTGTEAFF.

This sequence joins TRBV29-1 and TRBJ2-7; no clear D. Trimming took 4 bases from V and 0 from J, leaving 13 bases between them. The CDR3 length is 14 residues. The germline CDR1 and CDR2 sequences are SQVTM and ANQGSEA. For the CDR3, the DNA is TGCAGCGTTGGACTGGGTCTAAGCTCCTACGAGCAGTACTTC. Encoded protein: CSVGLGLSSYEQYF.

The CDR3 DNA follows: TGTGCCAGCAGCTTCCACGCCCAGGGGACGACGCAGTATTTT. This translates into CASSFHAQGTTQYF. The chain is built from TRBV7-3 and TRBJ2-3, with a possible D match to TRBD1 (6 bases). The CDR3 is 14 residues long. The V end lost 3 bases, the J end lost 9 bases, and 16 bases lay between the germline ends. Per germline, CDR1 SGHTA and CDR2 FQGTGA. Complete variable domain (other parts from reference TRBV7-3 and TRBJ2-3): GAGVSQTPSNKVTEKGKYVELRCDPISGHTALYWYRQSLGQGPEFLIYFQGTGAADDSGLPNDRFFAVRPEGSVSTLKIQRTERGDSAVYLCASSFHAQGTTQYFGPGTRLTVL.

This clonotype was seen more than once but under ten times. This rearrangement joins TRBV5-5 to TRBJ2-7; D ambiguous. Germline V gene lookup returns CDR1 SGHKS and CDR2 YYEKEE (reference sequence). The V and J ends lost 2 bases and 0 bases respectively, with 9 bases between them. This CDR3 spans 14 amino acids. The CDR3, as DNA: TGTGCCAGCAGCTTCGGCAGGACCTCCTACGAGCAGTACTTC. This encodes CASSFGRTSYEQYF.

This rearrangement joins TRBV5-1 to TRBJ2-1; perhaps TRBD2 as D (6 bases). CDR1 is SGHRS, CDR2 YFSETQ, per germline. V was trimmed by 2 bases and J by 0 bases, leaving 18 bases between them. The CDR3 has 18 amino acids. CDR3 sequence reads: CASSFLGLATNSYNEQFF. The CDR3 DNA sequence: TGCGCCAGCAGCTTCCTAGGGCTAGCGACAAACTCCTACAATGAGCAGTTCTTC.

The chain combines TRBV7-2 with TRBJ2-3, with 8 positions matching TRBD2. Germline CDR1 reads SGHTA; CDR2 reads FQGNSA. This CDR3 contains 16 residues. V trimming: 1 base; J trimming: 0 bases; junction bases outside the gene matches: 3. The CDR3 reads CASSLVAGMSTDTQYF. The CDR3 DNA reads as TGTGCCAGCAGCTTAGTAGCGGGGATGAGCACAGATACGCAGTATTTT. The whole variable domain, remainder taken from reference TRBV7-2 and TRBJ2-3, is GAGVSQSPSNKVTEKGKDVELRCDPISGHTALYWYRQSLGQGLEFLIYFQGNSAPDKSGLPSDRFSAERTGGSVSTLTIQRTQQEDSAVYLCASSLVAGMSTDTQYFGPGTRLTVL.

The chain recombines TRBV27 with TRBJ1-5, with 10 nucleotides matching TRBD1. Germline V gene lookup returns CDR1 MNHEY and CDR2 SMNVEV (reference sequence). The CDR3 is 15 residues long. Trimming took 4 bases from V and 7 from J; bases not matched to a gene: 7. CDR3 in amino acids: CASSSHGTGEQPQHF. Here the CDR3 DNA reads TGTGCCAGCAGTTCCCATGGGACAGGGGAACAGCCCCAGCATTTT.

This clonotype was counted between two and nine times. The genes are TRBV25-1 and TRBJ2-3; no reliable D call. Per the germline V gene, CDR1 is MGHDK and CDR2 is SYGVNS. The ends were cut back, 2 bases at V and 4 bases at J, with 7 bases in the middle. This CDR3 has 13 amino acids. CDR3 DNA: TGTGCCAGCAGTGAAACGATGGCAGATACGCAGTATTTT. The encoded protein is CASSETMADTQYF.

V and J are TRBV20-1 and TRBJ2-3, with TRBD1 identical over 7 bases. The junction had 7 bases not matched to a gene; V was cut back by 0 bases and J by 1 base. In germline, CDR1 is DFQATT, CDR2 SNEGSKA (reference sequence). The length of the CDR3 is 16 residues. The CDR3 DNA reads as TGCAGTGCTAGAGATGGGGCCGGGACAGGCACAGATACGCAGTATTTT. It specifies CSARDGAGTGTDTQYF.

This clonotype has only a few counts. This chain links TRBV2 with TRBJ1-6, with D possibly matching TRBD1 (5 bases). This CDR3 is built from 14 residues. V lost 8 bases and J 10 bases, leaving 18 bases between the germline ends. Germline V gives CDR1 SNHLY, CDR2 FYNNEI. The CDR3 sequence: CASRSGTGESPLHF. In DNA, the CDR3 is TGTGCCAGCCGCTCCGGGACGGGGGAATCACCCCTCCACTTT.

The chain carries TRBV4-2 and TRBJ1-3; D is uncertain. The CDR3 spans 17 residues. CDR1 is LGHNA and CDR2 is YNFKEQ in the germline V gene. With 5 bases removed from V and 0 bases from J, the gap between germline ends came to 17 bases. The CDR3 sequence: CASSVRTVPNSGNTIYF. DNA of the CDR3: TGTGCCAGCAGCGTCCGGACGGTACCCAACTCTGGAAACACCATATATTTT.

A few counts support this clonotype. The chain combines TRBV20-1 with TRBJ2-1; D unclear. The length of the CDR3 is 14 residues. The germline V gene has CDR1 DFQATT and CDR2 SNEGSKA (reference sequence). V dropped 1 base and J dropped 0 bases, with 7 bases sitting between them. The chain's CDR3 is CSARVGSSYNEQFF. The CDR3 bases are TGCAGTGCTAGAGTCGGAAGCTCCTACAATGAGCAGTTCTTC.

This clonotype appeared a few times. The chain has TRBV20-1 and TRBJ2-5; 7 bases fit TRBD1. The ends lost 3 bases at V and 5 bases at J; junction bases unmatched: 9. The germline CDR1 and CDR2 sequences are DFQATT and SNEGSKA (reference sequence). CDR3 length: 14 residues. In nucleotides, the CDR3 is TGCAGTGCTAGCGCCGACAGGGTTGACGAGACCCAGTACTTC. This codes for CSASADRVDETQYF.

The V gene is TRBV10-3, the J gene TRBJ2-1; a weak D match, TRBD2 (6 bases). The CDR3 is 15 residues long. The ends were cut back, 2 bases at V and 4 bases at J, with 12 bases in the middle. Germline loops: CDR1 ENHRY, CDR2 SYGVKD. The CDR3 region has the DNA TGTGCCATCAGTGAGCGGGAGACAGAATACAATGAGCAGTTCTTC. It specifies CAISERETEYNEQFF.

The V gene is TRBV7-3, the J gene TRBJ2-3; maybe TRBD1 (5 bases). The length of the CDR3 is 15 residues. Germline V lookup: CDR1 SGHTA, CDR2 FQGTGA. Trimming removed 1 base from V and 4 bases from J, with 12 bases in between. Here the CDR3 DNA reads TGTGCCAGCAGCTTAAAAGCAGGGATCGCAGATACGCAGTATTTT. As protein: CASSLKAGIADTQYF.